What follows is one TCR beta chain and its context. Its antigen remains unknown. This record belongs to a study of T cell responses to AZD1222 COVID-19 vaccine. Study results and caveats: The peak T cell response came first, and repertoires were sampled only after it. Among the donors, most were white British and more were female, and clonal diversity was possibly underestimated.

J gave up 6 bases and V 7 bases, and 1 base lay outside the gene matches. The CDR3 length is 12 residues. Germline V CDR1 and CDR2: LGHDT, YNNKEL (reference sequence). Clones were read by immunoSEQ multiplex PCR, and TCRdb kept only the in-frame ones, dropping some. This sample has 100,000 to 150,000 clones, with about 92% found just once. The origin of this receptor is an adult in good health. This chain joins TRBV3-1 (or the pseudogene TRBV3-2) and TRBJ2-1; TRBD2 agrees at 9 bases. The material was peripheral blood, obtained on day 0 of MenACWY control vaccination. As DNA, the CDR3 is TGTGCCAGCAAGGGACTAGCCAATGAGCAGTTCTTC. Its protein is CASKGLANEQFF.